This is a list of T cell receptor beta chains from one sample in a study of shared clonotypes between healthy human individuals. Produced via immunoSEQ multiplex PCR; TCRdb's table is partial and in-frame only. This table holds approximately 500,000 clones, 90% to 97% found once. The sample consisted of naive CD4+ T cells sorted from blood. The receptors shown here come from a woman aged 30 to 39 in good health. The CDR3 runs from the conserved cysteine through the conserved F or W. D genes are given only for firm matches. Size is stated for part of the rows, as once, few or many counts, or as a class when the clone is expanded.

D gene: TRBD2
J gene: TRBJ2-1
clone size: -
V gene: TRBV2
CDR3 protein: CASSEVSGAVNEQFF
CDR3 DNA: TGTGCCAGCAGTGAAGTTAGCGGGGCGGTAAATGAGCAGTTCTTC

D gene: -
J gene: TRBJ2-2
clone size: -
V gene: TRBV23-1
CDR3 protein: CASSRERDPANTGELFF
CDR3 DNA: TGCGCCAGCAGTCGCGAGAGGGACCCTGCTAACACCGGGGAGCTGTTTTTT

D gene: TRBD1
J gene: TRBJ1-1
clone size: once
V gene: TRBV11-2
CDR3 protein: CASSYLRGHGEAFF
CDR3 DNA: TGTGCCAGCAGTTACTTAAGGGGGCATGGTGAAGCTTTCTTT

D gene: -
J gene: TRBJ1-5
clone size: -
V gene: TRBV19
CDR3 protein: CASSIGTSYQPQHF
CDR3 DNA: TGTGCCAGTAGTATAGGTACGAGTTATCAGCCCCAGCATTTT

D gene: -
J gene: TRBJ1-5
clone size: once
V gene: TRBV7-2
CDR3 protein: CASSLRQRDQPQHF
CDR3 DNA: TGTGCCAGCAGCTTACGGCAGAGGGATCAGCCCCAGCATTTT

D gene: -
J gene: TRBJ2-3
clone size: -
V gene: TRBV4-1
CDR3 protein: CASSQVGRGEDTQYF
CDR3 DNA: TGCGCCAGCAGCCAAGTGGGTAGGGGGGAAGATACGCAGTATTTT

D gene: -
J gene: TRBJ1-1
clone size: -
V gene: TRBV5-1
CDR3 protein: CASSLQQNTEAFF
CDR3 DNA: TGCGCCAGCAGCTTGCAACAGAACACTGAAGCTTTCTTT

D gene: -
J gene: TRBJ1-1
clone size: -
V gene: TRBV2
CDR3 protein: CATILTENTEAFF
CDR3 DNA: TGTGCCACCATCCTGACAGAGAACACTGAAGCTTTCTTT

D gene: -
J gene: TRBJ2-2
clone size: -
V gene: TRBV5-1
CDR3 protein: CASSLGPLGETGELFF
CDR3 DNA: TGCGCCAGCAGCCTCGGGCCCCTTGGTGAGACCGGGGAGCTGTTTTTT

D gene: -
J gene: TRBJ1-5
clone size: -
V gene: TRBV29-1
CDR3 protein: CSAARGPGQPQHF
CDR3 DNA: TGCAGCGCCGCCCGGGGCCCCGGGCAGCCCCAGCATTTT

D gene: -
J gene: TRBJ2-7
clone size: -
V gene: TRBV30
CDR3 protein: CAWSPPGWGEQYF
CDR3 DNA: TGTGCCTGGAGCCCGCCGGGGTGGGGCGAGCAGTACTTC

D gene: TRBD1
J gene: TRBJ1-1
clone size: -
V gene: TRBV6-5
CDR3 protein: CASSSTGETEAFF
CDR3 DNA: TGTGCCAGCAGTTCAACAGGGGAAACTGAAGCTTTCTTT

D gene: -
J gene: TRBJ2-7
clone size: -
V gene: TRBV18
CDR3 protein: CASSPNTAYEQYF
CDR3 DNA: TGTGCCAGCTCACCTAATACAGCCTACGAGCAGTACTTC